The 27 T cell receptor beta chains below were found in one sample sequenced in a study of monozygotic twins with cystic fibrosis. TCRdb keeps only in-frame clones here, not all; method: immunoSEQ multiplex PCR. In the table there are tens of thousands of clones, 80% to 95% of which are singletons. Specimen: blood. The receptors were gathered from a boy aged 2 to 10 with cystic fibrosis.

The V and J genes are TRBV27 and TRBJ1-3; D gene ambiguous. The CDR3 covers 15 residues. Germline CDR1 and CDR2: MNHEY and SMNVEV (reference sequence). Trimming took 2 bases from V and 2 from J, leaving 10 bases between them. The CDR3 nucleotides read TGTGCCAGCAGTTTAATCGCTGGGGCTGGAAACACCATATATTTT. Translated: CASSLIAGAGNTIYF.

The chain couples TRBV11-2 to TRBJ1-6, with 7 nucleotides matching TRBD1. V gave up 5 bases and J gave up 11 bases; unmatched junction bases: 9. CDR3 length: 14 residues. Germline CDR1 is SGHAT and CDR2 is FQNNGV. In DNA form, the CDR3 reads TGTGCCAGCAGCACCGGACAGGCTAAGCCACCCCTCCACTTT. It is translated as CASSTGQAKPPLHF.

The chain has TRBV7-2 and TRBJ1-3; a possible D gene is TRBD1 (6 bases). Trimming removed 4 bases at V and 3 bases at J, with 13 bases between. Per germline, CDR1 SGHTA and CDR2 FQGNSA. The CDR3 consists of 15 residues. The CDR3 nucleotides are TGTGCCAGCAGCTCCAAAGAGGGGGGTGGAAACACCATATATTTT. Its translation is CASSSKEGGGNTIYF.

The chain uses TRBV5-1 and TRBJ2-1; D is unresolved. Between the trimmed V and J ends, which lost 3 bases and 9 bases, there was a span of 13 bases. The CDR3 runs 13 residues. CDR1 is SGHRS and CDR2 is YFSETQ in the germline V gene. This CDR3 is CASSWDPGFEQFF. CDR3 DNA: TGCGCCAGCAGCTGGGATCCGGGTTTTGAGCAGTTCTTC. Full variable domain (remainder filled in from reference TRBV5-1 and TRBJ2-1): KAGVTQTPRYLIKTRGQQVTLSCSPISGHRSVSWYQQTPGQGLQFLFEYFSETQRNKGNFPGRFSGRQFSNSRSEMNVSTLELGDSALYLCASSWDPGFEQFFGPGTRLTVL.

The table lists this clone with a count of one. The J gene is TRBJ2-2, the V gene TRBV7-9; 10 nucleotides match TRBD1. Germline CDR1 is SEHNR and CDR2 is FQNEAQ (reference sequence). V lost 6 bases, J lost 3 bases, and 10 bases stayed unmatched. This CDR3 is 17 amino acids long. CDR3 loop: CASSRHRDRGYTGELFF. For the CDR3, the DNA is TGTGCCAGCAGTAGGCACCGGGACAGGGGTTACACCGGGGAGCTGTTTTTT.

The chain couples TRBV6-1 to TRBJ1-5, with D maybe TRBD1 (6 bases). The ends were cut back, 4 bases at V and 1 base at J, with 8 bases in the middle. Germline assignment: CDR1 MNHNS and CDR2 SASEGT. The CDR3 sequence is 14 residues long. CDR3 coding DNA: TGTGCCAGCAGTGGGGGGCCGAGCAATCAGCCCCAGCATTTT. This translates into CASSGGPSNQPQHF.

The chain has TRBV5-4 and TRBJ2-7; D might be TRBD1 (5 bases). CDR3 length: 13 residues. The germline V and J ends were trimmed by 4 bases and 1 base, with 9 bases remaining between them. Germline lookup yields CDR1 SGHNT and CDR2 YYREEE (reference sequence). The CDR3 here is CASSPDISYEQYF. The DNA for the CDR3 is TGTGCCAGCAGCCCGGACATATCCTACGAGCAGTACTTC.

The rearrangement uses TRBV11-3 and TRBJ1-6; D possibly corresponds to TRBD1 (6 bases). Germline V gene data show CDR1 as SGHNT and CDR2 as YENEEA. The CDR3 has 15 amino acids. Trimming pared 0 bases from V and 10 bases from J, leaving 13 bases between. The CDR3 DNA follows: TGTGCCAGCAGCTTAGATCAGGGGTTTCGGTCACCCCTCCACTTT. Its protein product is CASSLDQGFRSPLHF.

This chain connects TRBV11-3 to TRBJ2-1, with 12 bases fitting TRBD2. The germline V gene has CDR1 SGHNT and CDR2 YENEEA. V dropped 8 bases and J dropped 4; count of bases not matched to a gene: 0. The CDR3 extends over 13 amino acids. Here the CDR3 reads CASGLAGYNEQFF. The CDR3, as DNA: TGTGCCAGCGGACTAGCGGGGTACAATGAGCAGTTCTTC.

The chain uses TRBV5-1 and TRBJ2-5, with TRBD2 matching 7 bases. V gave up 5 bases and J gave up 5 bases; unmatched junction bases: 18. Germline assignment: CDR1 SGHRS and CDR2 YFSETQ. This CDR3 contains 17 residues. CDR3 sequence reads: CASSQIPSGDLVETQYF. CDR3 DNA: TGCGCCAGCAGTCAGATTCCGAGCGGGGACCTCGTGGAGACCCAGTACTTC.

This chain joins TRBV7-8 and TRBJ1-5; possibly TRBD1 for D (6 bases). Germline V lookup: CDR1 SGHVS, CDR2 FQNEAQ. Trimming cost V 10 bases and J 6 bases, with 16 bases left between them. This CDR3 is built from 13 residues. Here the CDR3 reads CATAEDSGQPQHF. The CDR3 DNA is TGTGCCACCGCGGAGGACAGCGGTCAGCCCCAGCATTTT.

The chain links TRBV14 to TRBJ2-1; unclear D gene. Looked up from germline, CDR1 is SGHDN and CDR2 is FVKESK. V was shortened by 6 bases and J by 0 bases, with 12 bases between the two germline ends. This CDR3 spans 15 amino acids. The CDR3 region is CASSPDLSSYNEQFF. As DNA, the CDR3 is TGTGCCAGCAGTCCGGACCTTAGCTCCTACAATGAGCAGTTCTTC.

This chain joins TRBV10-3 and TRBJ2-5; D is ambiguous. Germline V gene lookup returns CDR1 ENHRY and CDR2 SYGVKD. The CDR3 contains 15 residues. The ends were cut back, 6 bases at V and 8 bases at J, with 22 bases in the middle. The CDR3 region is CAISDYLEDQGTQYF. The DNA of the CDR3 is TGTGCCATCAGCGATTACCTCGAAGACCAAGGAACCCAGTACTTC.

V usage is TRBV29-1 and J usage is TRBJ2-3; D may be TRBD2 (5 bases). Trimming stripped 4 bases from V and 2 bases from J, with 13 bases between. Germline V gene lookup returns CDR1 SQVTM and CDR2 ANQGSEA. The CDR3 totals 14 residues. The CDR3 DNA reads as TGCAGCGTTGGGAAGGGAGAAGACACAGATACGCAGTATTTT. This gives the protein CSVGKGEDTDTQYF.

CDR3 bases: TGTGCCAGCAGCGCAGGGGGATCTAACACTGAAGCTTTCTTT. Its translation is CASSAGGSNTEAFF. The V and J genes are TRBV5-4 and TRBJ1-1, with 7 bases fitting TRBD1. This CDR3 has 14 amino acids. V trimming: 4 bases; J trimming: 2 bases; junction bases outside the gene matches: 5. Germline V gene sequence: CDR1 SGHNT, CDR2 YYREEE (reference sequence).

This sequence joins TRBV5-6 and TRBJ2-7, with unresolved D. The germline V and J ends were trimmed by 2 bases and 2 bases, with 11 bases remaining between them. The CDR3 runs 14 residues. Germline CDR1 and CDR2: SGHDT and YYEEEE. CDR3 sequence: CASSFARKTYEQYF. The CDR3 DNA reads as TGTGCCAGCAGCTTTGCTCGGAAAACCTACGAGCAGTACTTC.

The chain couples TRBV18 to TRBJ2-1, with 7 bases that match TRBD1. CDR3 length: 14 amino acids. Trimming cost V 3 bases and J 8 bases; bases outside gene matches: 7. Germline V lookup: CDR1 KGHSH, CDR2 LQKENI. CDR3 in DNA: TGTGCCAGCTCACCGCGACAGGGTCCGGATGAGCAGTTCTTC. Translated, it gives CASSPRQGPDEQFF.

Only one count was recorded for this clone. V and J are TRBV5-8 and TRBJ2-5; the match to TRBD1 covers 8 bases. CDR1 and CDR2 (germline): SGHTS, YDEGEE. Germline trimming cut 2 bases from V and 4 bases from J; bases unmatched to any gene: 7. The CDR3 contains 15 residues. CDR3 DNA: TGTGCCAGCAGCTTCGGACAGGGTCGGAGAGAGACCCAGTACTTC. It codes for CASSFGQGRRETQYF.

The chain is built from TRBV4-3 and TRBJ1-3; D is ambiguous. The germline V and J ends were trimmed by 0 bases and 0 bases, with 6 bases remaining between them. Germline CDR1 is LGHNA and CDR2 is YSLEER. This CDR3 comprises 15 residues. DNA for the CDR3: TGCGCCAGCAGCCAAGAGGGTCTCTCTGGAAACACCATATATTTT. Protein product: CASSQEGLSGNTIYF.

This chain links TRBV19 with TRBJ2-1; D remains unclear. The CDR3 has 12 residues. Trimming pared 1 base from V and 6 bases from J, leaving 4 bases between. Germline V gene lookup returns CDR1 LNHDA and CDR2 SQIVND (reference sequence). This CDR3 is CASSIGFNEQFF. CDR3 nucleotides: TGTGCCAGTAGTATAGGTTTCAATGAGCAGTTCTTC.

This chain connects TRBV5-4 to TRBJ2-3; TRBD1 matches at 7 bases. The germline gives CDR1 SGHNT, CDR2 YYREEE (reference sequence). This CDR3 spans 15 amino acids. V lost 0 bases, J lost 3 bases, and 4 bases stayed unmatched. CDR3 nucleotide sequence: TGTGCCAGCAGCTTGGTAGGGGGCAGGACAGATACGCAGTATTTT. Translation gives CASSLVGGRTDTQYF.

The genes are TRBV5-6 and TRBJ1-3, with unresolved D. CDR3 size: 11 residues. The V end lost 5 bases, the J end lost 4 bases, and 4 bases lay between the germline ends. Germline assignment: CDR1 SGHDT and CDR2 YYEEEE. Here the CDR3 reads CASRGGNTIYF. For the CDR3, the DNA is TGTGCCAGCAGAGGAGGAAACACCATATATTTT.

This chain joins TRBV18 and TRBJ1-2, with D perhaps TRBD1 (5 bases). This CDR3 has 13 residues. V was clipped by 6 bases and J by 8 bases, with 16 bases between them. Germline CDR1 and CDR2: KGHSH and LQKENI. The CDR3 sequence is CASSPGELRGYTF. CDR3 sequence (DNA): TGTGCCAGCTCGCCGGGGGAACTGAGGGGCTACACCTTC.

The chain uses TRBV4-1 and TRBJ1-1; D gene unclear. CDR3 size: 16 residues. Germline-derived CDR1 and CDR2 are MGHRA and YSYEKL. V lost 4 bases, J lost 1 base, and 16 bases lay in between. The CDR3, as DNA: TGCGCCAGCAGCCCTCCGGGATACGAAAGGAACACTGAAGCTTTCTTT. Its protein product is CASSPPGYERNTEAFF.

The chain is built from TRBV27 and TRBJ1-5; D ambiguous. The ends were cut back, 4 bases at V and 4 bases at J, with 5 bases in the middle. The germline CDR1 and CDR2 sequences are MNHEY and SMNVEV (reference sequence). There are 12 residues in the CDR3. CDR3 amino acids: CASSSHNQPQHF. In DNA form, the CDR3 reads TGTGCCAGCAGTTCCCATAATCAGCCCCAGCATTTT.

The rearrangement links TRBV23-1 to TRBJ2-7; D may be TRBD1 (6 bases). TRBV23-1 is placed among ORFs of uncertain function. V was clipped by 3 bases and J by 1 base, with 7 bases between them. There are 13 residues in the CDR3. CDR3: CASSQGASYEQYF. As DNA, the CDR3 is TGCGCCAGCAGTCAGGGGGCTTCCTACGAGCAGTACTTC.

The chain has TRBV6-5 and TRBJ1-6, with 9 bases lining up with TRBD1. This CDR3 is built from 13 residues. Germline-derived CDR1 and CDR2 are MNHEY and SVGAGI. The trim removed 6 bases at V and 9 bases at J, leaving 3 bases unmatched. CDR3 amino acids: CASRTTGGSPLHF. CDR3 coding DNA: TGTGCCAGCAGAACGACAGGGGGTTCACCCCTCCACTTT.